The 18 T cell receptor beta chains below come from one sample, sequenced in a study of TIL therapy for anti-PD-1-resistant metastatic lung cancer. The time point: pre-treatment sample, taken before nivolumab and TIL therapy. Sequencing used immunoSEQ v3. Sequencing was performed with immunoSEQ multiplex PCR; in TCRdb, only in-frame clones are kept and a portion is missing. The sample has 55,000 to 60,000 clones, more than 60% seen once; the top ten hold about 1.8%. The material sequenced was blood, taken at baseline. These TCRs come from a person aged 25 to 85 with non-small cell lung cancer.

By its share, this clone is medium-sized. The chain carries TRBV6-1 and TRBJ2-7; 12 bases line up with TRBD2. CDR3 size: 14 residues. The V segment lost 6 bases and the J segment 5 bases; nucleotides outside the gene matches: 5. Germline V gene lookup returns CDR1 MNHNS and CDR2 SASEGT. CDR3: CASSRLAGANEQYF. CDR3 in DNA: TGTGCCAGCAGCCGACTAGCGGGAGCGAACGAGCAGTACTTC.

J is TRBJ2-2 and V is TRBV9, with TRBD1 matching over 7 bases. The germline V gene has CDR1 SGDLS and CDR2 YYNGEE. The junction had 1 base not matched to a gene; V was cut back by 1 base and J by 1 base. There are 15 residues in the CDR3. The CDR3 DNA follows: TGTGCCAGCAGCGTAAGGACAGGGAACACCGGGGAGCTGTTTTTT. Encoded protein: CASSVRTGNTGELFF.

This sequence joins TRBV4-3 and TRBJ2-1, with D unresolved. Germline V gives CDR1 LGHNA, CDR2 YSLEER. V lost 0 bases to trimming and J lost 8 bases, with 14 bases between them. There are 15 residues in the CDR3. The DNA of the CDR3 is TGCGCCAGCAGCCAAGATCAAATCGGAATAGATGAGCAGTTCTTC. Encoded protein: CASSQDQIGIDEQFF.

The chain links TRBV19 to TRBJ2-7; D ambiguous. The germline V and J ends were trimmed by 5 bases and 4 bases, with 6 bases remaining between them. CDR1 and CDR2 (germline): LNHDA, SQIVND (reference sequence). This CDR3 comprises 11 residues. This CDR3 is CASSPEYEQYF. CDR3 DNA: TGTGCCAGTAGTCCTGAGTACGAGCAGTACTTC.

The CDR3 sequence: CASRVQSTDTQYF. CDR3 DNA sequence: TGTGCCAGCAGGGTACAAAGCACAGATACGCAGTATTTT. The chain couples TRBV27 to TRBJ2-3; no clear D gene. The CDR3 sequence is 13 residues long. Trimming removed 6 bases at V and 0 bases at J, with 7 bases between. Per the germline V gene, CDR1 is MNHEY and CDR2 is SMNVEV (reference sequence).

The chain is built from TRBV5-1 and TRBJ1-5; D is ambiguous. V lost 0 bases and J 1 base, leaving 5 bases between the germline ends. CDR3 length: 14 residues. Germline values: CDR1 SGHRS, CDR2 YFSETQ. The CDR3 DNA follows: TGCGCCAGCAGCTTGGCCCCGAGCAATCAGCCCCAGCATTTT. Protein product: CASSLAPSNQPQHF.

J is TRBJ1-1 and V is TRBV6-5, with D perhaps matching TRBD1 (6 bases). Trimming left V 6 bases short and J 0 bases short, with 14 bases between. CDR3 length: 15 amino acids. The germline V gene encodes CDR1 MNHEY and CDR2 SVGAGI. As DNA, the CDR3 is TGTGCCAGCAGGGCTTACAGGGCTTTGAACACTGAAGCTTTCTTT. This sequence encodes CASRAYRALNTEAFF.

The gene calls are TRBV11-2 and TRBJ2-1; the match to TRBD2 covers 8 bases. V was clipped by 7 bases and J by 6 bases; unmatched bases: 11. CDR3 length equals 15 residues. In germline, CDR1 is SGHAT, CDR2 FQNNGV. CDR3 sequence reads: CASKSLSGGLNEQFF. The CDR3 coding sequence is TGTGCCAGCAAAAGCCTATCGGGAGGGCTCAATGAGCAGTTCTTC.

This clone has more than one count but fewer than ten. The chain employs TRBV19 and TRBJ1-6; no firm D call. Deletions cut 10 bases from V and 5 bases from J, with 15 bases between. The CDR3 loop spans 14 amino acids. Germline CDR1 and CDR2: LNHDA and SQIVND (reference sequence). Here the CDR3 DNA reads TGTGCCACGCAGCCCCCGTGGGATAATTCACCCCTCCACTTT. Amino acids: CATQPPWDNSPLHF.

This clone was observed a single time. The CDR3 protein is CASSLDGLNTEAFF. CDR3 DNA sequence: TGCGCCAGCAGCTTGGACGGACTGAACACTGAAGCTTTCTTT. V usage is TRBV5-1 and J usage is TRBJ1-1; D is unresolved. Germline CDR1 and CDR2: SGHRS and YFSETQ. The CDR3 has 14 amino acids. Trimming cost V 0 bases and J 0 bases, with 6 bases left between them.

The rearrangement uses TRBV5-6 and TRBJ2-2; D gene uncertain. Between the trimmed V and J ends, which lost 6 bases and 6 bases, there was a span of 12 bases. Germline values: CDR1 SGHDT, CDR2 YYEEEE. This CDR3 is built from 13 residues. CDR3 DNA sequence: TGTGCCAGCAACCGAAAGGGCTCCGGGGAGCTGTTTTTT. It codes for CASNRKGSGELFF.

V is TRBV19 and J is TRBJ1-1; 8 bases agree with TRBD1. J lost 1 base, V lost 8 bases, and 6 bases had no gene match. The CDR3 sequence is 14 residues long. Germline assignment: CDR1 LNHDA and CDR2 SQIVND (reference sequence). Written as DNA, the CDR3 is TGTGCCAGTTCAGGACAGGGACCGAACACTGAAGCTTTCTTT. Translation: CASSGQGPNTEAFF.

V is TRBV6-5 and J is TRBJ2-7; a possible D gene is TRBD2 (7 bases). The V and J ends lost 8 bases and 6 bases respectively, with 23 bases between them. Germline CDR1 is MNHEY and CDR2 is SVGAGI. The CDR3 runs to 15 residues. The chain's CDR3 is CASAPDGGPGSEQYF. The CDR3, as DNA: TGTGCCAGCGCGCCTGACGGGGGGCCGGGTAGCGAGCAGTACTTC.

V is TRBV19 and J is TRBJ1-4, with 7 bases that match TRBD1. After removal of 4 bases from V and 7 bases from J, the junction contained 6 bases not matched to a gene. The CDR3 totals 14 residues. Germline V gene data show CDR1 as LNHDA and CDR2 as SQIVND (reference sequence). Here the CDR3 DNA reads TGTGCCAGTAGTACTGGGACAGCAAGTGAAAAACTGTTTTTT. It yields the protein CASSTGTASEKLFF.

V and J are TRBV15 and TRBJ1-2; D is perhaps TRBD1 (6 bases). The CDR3 consists of 14 residues. The V gene's germline CDR1 is LNHNV and CDR2 YYDKDF (reference sequence). Trimming pared 3 bases from V and 4 bases from J, leaving 12 bases between. The CDR3 bases are TGTGCCACCAGCAGGGTGCGGGGGCCCTATGGCTACACCTTC. Protein: CATSRVRGPYGYTF.

This clone occurred a few times. The chain joins TRBV5-1 to TRBJ2-1; possibly TRBD2 for D (5 bases). Trimming took 2 bases from V and 0 from J, leaving 9 bases between them. The CDR3 has 15 amino acids. Germline V gives CDR1 SGHRS, CDR2 YFSETQ. The CDR3 coding sequence is TGCGCCAGCAGCTTTACGGGGAGCTCCTACAATGAGCAGTTCTTC. Translating gives CASSFTGSSYNEQFF.

In its sample, this clone was seen a few times. The chain uses TRBV7-8 and TRBJ2-7; D possibly corresponds to TRBD1 (5 bases). The CDR3 runs 11 residues. Germline V CDR1 and CDR2: SGHVS, FQNEAQ. Trimming took 7 bases from V and 3 from J, leaving 7 bases between them. Here the CDR3 DNA reads TGTGCCAGCACCCAGGGCTACGAGCAGTACTTC. Its protein product is CASTQGYEQYF. Full variable domain (remainder filled in from reference TRBV7-8 and TRBJ2-7): GAGVSQSPRYKVAKRGQDVALRCDPISGHVSLFWYQQALGQGPEFLTYFQNEAQLDKSGLPSDRFFAERPEGSVSTLKIQRTQQEDSAVYLCASTQGYEQYFGPGTRLTVT.

In DNA form, the CDR3 reads TGTGCCAGCACCCGGGACTATATGCAAGAGACCCAGTACTTC. Protein sequence: CASTRDYMQETQYF. The rearrangement joins TRBV9 to TRBJ2-5, with TRBD2 matching 7 bases. The CDR3 covers 14 residues. J gave up 2 bases and V 6 bases, and 7 bases lay outside the gene matches. Germline CDR1 SGDLS, CDR2 YYNGEE.